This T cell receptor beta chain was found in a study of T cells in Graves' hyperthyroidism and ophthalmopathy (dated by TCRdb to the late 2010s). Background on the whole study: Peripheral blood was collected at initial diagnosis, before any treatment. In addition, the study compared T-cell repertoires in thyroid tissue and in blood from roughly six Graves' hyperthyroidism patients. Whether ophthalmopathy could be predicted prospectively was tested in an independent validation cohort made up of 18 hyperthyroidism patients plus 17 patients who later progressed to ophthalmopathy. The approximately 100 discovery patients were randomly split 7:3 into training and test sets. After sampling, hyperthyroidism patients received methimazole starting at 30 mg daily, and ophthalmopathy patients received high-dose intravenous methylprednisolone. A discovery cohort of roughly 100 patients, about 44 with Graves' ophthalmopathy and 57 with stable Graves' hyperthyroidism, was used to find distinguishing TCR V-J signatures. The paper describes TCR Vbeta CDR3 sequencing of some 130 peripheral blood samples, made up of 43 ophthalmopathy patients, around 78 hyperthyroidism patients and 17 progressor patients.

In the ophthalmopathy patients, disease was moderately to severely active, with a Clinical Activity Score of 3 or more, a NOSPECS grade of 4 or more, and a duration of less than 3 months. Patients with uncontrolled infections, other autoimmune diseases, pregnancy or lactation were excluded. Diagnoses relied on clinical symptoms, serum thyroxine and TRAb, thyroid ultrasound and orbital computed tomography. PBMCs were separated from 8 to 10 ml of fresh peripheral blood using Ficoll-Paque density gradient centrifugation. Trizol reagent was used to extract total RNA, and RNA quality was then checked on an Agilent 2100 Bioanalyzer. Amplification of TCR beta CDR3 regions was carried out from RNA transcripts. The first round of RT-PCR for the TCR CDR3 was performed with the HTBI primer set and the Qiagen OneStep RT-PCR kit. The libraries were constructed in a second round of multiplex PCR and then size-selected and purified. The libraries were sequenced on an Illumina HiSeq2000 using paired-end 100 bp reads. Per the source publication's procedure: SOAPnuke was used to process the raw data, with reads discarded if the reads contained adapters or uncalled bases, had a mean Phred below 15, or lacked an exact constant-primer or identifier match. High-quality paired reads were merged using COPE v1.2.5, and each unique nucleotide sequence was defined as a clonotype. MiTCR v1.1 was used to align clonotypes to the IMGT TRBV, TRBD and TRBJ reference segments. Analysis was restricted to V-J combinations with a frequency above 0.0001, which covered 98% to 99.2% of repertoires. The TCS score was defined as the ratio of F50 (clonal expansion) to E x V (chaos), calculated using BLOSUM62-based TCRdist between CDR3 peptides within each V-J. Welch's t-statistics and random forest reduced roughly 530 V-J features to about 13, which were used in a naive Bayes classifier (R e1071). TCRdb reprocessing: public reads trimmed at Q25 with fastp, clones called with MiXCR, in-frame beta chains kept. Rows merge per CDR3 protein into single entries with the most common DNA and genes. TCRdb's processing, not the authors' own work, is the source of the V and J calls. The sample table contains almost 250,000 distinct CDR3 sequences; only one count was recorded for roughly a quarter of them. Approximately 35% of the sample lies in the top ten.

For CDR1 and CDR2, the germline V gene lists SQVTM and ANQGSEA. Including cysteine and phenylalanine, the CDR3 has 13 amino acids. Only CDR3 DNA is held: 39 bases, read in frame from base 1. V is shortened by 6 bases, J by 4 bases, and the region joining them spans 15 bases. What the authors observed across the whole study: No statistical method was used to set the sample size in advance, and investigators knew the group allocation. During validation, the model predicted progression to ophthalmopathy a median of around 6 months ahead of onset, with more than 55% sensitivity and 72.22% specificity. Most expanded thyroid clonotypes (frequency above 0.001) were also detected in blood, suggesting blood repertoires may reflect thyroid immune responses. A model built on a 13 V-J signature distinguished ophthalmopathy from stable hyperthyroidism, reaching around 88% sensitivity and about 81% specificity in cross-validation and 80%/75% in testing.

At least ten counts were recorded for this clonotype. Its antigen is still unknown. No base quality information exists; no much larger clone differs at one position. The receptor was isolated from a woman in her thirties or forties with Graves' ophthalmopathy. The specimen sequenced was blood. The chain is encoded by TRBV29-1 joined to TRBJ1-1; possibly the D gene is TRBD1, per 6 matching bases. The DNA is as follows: TGCAGCGTCTATGGGGGCGCTGGCACTGAAGCTTTCTTT. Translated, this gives CSVYGGAGTEAFF.